This T cell receptor (beta chain) originates from a study of blood T cell repertoires in COVID-19. The CDR3 runs 15 residues. Trimming left V 5 bases short and J 2 bases short, with 16 bases between. Looked up from germline, CDR1 is SGHAT and CDR2 is FQDESV (reference sequence). Measured with immunoSEQ multiplex PCR; TCRdb has only the in-frame clones, and not every one. The sample includes fewer than 250,000 clones, around 82% of them seen just once. The sample comprised PBMCs or T cells enriched from blood (not recorded which). This TCR was recovered from a woman in her 40s who had been exposed to COVID-19. V is TRBV11-1 and J is TRBJ2-7, with D perhaps TRBD2 (5 bases). The chain's CDR3 is CASSQESGSPYEQYF. The CDR3 DNA follows: TGTGCCAGCAGCCAAGAATCGGGGTCCCCCTACGAGCAGTACTTC.